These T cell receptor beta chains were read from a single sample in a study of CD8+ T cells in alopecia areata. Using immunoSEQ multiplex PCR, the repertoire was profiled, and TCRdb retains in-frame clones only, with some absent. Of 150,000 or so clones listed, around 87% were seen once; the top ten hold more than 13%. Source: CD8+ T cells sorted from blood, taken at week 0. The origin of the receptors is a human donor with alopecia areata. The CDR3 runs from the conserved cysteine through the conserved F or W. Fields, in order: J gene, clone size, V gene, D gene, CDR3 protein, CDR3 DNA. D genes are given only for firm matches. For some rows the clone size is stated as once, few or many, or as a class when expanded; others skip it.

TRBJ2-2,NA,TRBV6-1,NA,CASRGMDRNTGELFF,TGTGCCAGCAGAGGGATGGACAGAAACACCGGGGAGCTGTTTTTT
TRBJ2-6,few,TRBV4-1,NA,CASSQVGGANVLTF,TGCGCCAGCAGCCAAGTGGGTGGGGCCAACGTCCTGACTTTC
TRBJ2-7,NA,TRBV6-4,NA,CASSPGLGYEQYF,TGTGCCAGCAGTCCTGGACTCGGCTACGAGCAGTACTTC
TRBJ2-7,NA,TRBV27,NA,CASSSGSLEQYF,TGTGCCAGCAGCTCCGGTTCCCTCGAGCAGTACTTC
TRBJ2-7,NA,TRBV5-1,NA,CASSLSVGTSSYEQYF,TGCGCCAGCAGCTTAAGTGTTGGGACGAGCTCCTACGAGCAGTACTTC
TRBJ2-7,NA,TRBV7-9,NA,CASSPLSTTSYEQYF,TGTGCCAGCAGCCCCCTTTCGACAACATCCTACGAGCAGTACTTC
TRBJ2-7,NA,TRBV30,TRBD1,CAWSRPGTGGYEQYF,TGTGCCTGGAGCCGACCCGGGACAGGGGGCTACGAGCAGTACTTC
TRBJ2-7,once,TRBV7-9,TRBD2,CASSAAGDPHEQYF,TGTGCCAGCAGCGCAGCGGGAGACCCCCACGAGCAGTACTTC
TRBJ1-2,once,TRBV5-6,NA,CASSLPFGTDYGYTF,TGTGCCAGCAGCTTACCTTTCGGGACCGACTATGGCTACACCTTC
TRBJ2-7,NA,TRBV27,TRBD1,CASSLTTDRVYEQYF,TGTGCCAGCAGTTTAACTACGGACAGGGTCTACGAGCAGTACTTC
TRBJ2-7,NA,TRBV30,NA,CAWSQGLEPSF,TGTGCCTGGAGTCAGGGACTTGAGCCTTCCTTC
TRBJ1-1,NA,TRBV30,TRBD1,CAWLQATGDTEAFF,TGTGCCTGGCTTCAAGCAACAGGGGACACTGAAGCTTTCTTT
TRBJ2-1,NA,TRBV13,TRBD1,CASSARAGGHGEQFF,TGTGCCAGCAGCGCAAGGGCAGGGGGCCATGGTGAGCAGTTCTTC
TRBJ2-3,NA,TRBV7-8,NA,CASRAESTDTQYF,TGTGCCAGTCGCGCGGAAAGCACAGATACGCAGTATTTT
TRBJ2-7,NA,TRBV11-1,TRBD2,CASSLSGGAGEQYF,TGTGCCAGCAGCTTAAGCGGGGGGGCGGGCGAGCAGTACTTC
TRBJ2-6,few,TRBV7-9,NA,CASSFRSSGANVLTF,TGTGCCAGCAGTTTCCGGTCCTCTGGGGCCAACGTCCTGACTTTC
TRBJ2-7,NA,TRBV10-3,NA,CAISAAVSYEQYF,TGTGCCATCAGTGCGGCAGTCTCCTACGAGCAGTACTTC
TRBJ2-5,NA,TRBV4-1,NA,CASSQDPKGETQYF,TGCGCCAGCAGCCAAGATCCTAAGGGAGAGACCCAGTACTTC
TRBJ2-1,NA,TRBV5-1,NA,CASSSTGSKIYNEQFF,TGCGCCAGCAGCTCTACGGGGTCGAAGATCTACAATGAGCAGTTCTTC
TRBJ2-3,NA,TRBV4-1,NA,CASSQASRIPDTQYF,TGCGCCAGCAGCCAAGCCTCGAGGATACCAGATACGCAGTATTTT
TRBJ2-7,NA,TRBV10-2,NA,CASSEGGSYEQYF,TGCGCCAGCAGTGAGGGGGGTTCCTACGAGCAGTACTTC
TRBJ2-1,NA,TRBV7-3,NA,CASSLEGQSYNEQFF,TGTGCCAGCAGCTTAGAAGGACAGTCCTACAATGAGCAGTTCTTC
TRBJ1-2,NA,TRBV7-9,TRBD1,CASSLGTGNYGYTF,TGTGCCAGCAGCCTCGGGACAGGGAACTATGGCTACACCTTC